This T cell receptor (beta chain) is from a study of control samples from healthy donors and cancer patients. Unmatched junction bases numbered 5, after V lost 3 bases and J lost 3 bases. Germline CDR1 and CDR2: LGHDT and YNNKEL (reference sequence). The CDR3 sequence is 15 residues long. Sequenced by immunoSEQ multiplex PCR; TCRdb stores in-frame clones only, minus some. The sample gives some 130,000 clones, 75% to 95% of which show up once; 2% to 3% is in the top ten. This clonotype originated in a man aged 35-49 years in good health. Specimen: blood. The gene calls are TRBV3-1 (or the pseudogene TRBV3-2) and TRBJ2-7, with 10 bases aligning to TRBD2. The CDR3 is CASSQIAGGYYEQYF. CDR3 DNA: TGTGCCAGCAGCCAGATAGCGGGGGGTTACTACGAGCAGTACTTC.